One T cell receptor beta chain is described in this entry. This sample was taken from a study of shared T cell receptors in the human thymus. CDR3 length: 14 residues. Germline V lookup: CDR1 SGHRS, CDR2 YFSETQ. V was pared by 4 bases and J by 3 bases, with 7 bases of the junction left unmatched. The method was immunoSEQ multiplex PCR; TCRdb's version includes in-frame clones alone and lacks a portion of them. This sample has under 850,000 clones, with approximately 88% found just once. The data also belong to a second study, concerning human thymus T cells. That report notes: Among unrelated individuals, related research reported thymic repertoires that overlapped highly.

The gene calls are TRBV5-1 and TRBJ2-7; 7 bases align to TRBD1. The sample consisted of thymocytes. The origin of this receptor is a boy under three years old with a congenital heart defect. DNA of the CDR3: TGCGCCAGCAGCCAACGACAGGGATACTACGAGCAGTACTTC. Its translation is CASSQRQGYYEQYF.